What follows describes a single TCR beta chain. Its target is not known. This beta chain is an off-target read within a library intended for alpha chains, so its frequency means little. The data derive from a study of spatial heterogeneity in lung cancer. Across the study: Each time, sequencing found more beta-chain sequences than alpha-chain sequences. Counts of TCR transcripts in tumor regions tracked strongly with a T cell module score that came from matched bulk RNA-seq.

Time point of the sample: sample taken at primary tumor resection. There were some 76 donors, all of them untreated patients with early-stage non-small cell lung cancer. Tumor, nontumor lung or frozen PBMC supplied whole RNA, sequenced without sorting. The CDR3 has 14 amino acids. The V gene lost 3 bases and the J gene lost 3 bases, with 11 bases spanning the gap. TCRdb independently ran MiXCR on the 5' RACE reads; one entry per CDR3 protein. Here the sample spans roughly 19,000 distinct CDR3 sequences, roughly 5% being singletons. Overall study results and limits: The number of expanded tumor alpha and beta chains correlated with mutation number.

The clonotype originates from a female donor with early-stage non-small cell lung cancer. The chain links TRBV12-3 or TRBV12-4 to TRBJ2-5, with D unresolved. The sample was lung tumor tissue, taken at surgery. The CDR3 DNA reads TGTGCCAGCAGTTTCCGTGCAGCCGAAGAGACCCAGTACTTC. Protein product: CASSFRAAEETQYF.